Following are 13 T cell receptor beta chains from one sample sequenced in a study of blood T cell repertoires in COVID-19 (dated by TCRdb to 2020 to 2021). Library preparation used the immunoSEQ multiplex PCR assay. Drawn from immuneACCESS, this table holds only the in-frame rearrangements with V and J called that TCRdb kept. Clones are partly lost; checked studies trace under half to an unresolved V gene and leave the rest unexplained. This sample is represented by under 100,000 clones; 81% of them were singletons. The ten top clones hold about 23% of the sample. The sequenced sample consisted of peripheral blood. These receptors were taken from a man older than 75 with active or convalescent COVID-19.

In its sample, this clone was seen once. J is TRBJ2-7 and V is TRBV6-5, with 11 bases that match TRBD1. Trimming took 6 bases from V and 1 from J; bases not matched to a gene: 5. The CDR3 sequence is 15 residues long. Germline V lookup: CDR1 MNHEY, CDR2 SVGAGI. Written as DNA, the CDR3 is TGTGCCAGCAGGGACCGGGACAGGGGGTCCTACGAGCAGTACTTC. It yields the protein CASRDRDRGSYEQYF.

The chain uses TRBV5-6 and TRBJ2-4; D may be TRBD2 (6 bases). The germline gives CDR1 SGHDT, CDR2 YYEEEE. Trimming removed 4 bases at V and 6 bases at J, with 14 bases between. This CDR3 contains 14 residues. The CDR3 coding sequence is TGTGCCAGCAGCCCCCCCTTGGGGGGAAACATTCAGTACTTC. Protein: CASSPPLGGNIQYF. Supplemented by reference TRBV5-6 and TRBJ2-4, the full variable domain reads DAGVTQSPTHLIKTRGQQVTLRCSPKSGHDTVSWYQQALGQGPQFIFQYYEEEERQRGNFPDRFSGHQFPNYSSELNVNALLLGDSALYLCASSPPLGGNIQYFGAGTRLSVL.

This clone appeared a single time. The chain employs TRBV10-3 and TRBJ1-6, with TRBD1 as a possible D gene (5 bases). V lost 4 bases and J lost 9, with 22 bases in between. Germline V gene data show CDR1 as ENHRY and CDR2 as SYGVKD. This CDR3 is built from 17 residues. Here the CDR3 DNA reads TGTGCCATCAGTGCATCGTCTGGGGCTTTGGCCAGTTCACCCCTCCACTTT. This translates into CAISASSGALASSPLHF.

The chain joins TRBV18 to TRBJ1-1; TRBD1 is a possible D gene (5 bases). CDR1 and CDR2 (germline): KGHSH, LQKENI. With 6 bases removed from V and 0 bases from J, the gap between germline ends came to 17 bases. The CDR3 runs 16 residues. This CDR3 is CASSPQQGGMNTEAFF. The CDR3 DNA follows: TGTGCCAGCTCCCCGCAGCAGGGTGGCATGAACACTGAAGCTTTCTTT.

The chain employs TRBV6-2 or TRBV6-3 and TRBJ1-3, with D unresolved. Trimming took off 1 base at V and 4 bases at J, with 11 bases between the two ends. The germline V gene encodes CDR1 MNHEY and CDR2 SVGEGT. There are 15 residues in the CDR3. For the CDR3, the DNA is TGTGCCAGCAGTTACTACGCGGGTTCCGGAAACACCATATATTTT. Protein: CASSYYAGSGNTIYF.

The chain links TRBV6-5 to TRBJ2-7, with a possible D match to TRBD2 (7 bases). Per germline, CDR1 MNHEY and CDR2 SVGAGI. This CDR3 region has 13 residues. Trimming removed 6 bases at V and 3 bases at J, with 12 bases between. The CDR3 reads CASRGGGLYEQYF. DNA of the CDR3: TGTGCCAGCAGGGGCGGGGGCCTCTACGAGCAGTACTTC.

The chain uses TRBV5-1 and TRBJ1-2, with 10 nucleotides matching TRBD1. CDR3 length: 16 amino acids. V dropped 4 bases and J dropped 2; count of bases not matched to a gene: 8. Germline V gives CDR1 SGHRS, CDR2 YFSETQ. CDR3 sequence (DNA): TGCGCCAGCAGCCTGTCCGGGACAGGGGCCAACTATGGCTACACCTTC. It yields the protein CASSLSGTGANYGYTF.

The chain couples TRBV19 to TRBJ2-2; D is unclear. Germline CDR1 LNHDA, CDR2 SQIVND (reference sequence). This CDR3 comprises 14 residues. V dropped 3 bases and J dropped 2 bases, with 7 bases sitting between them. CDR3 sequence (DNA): TGTGCCAGTAGTATTCGGTTTAACACCGGGGAGCTGTTTTTT. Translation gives CASSIRFNTGELFF. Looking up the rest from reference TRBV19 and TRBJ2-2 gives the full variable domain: DGGITQSPKYLFRKEGQNVTLSCEQNLNHDAMYWYRQDPGQGLRLIYYSQIVNDFQKGDIAEGYSVSREKKESFPLTVTSAQKNPTAFYLCASSIRFNTGELFFGEGSRLTVL.

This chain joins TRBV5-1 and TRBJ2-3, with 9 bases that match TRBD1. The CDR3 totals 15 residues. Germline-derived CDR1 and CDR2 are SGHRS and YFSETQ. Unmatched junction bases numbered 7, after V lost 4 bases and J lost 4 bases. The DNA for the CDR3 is TGCGCCAGCAGCACAAGACAGGGGGAGCCAGATACGCAGTATTTT. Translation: CASSTRQGEPDTQYF.

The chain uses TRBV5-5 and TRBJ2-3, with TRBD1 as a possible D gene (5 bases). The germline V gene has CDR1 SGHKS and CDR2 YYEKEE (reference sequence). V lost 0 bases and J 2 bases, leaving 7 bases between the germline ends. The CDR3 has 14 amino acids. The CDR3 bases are TGTGCCAGCAGCTTGGAACAGGTCACAGATACGCAGTATTTT. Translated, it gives CASSLEQVTDTQYF.

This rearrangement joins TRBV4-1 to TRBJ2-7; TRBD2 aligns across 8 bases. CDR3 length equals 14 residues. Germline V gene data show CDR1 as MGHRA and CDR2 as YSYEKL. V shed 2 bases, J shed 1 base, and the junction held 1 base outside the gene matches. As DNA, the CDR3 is TGCGCCAGCAGCCAAATAGCGGGGTCCTACGAGCAGTACTTC. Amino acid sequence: CASSQIAGSYEQYF.

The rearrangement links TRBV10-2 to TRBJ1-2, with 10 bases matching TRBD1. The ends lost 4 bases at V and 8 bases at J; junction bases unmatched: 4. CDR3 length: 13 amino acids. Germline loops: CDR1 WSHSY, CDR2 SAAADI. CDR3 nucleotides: TGCGCCAGCAGTGGACGGGACAGGGGAGGCTACACCTTC. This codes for CASSGRDRGGYTF.

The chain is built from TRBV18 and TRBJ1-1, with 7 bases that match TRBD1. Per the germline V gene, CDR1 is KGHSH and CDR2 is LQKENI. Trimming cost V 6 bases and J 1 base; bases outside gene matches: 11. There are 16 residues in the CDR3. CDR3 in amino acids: CASSTLRTGSNTEAFF. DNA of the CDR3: TGTGCCAGCTCGACACTCAGGACAGGATCGAACACTGAAGCTTTCTTT.